The rows below give T cell receptor beta chains drawn from one sample of a study of cytomegalovirus exposure and HLA in healthy donors. The data were produced by immunoSEQ multiplex PCR, yet TCRdb's version contains in-frame clones alone and is incomplete. The sample lists approximately 160,000 clones; approximately 81% were seen once. Sequencing input: PBMCs. The receptors stem from a young man in good health and CMV-seronegative. Both conserved end residues are part of each CDR3. Fields, in order: clone size, CDR3 length, V gene, J gene, D gene, CDR3 DNA, CDR3 protein. A D gene is named only where the DNA matches it firmly. Clone size is shown for a subset of rows, as once, few, many or a class of expanded clone.

>NA|13|TRBV7-9|TRBJ2-2|TRBD2
TGTGCCAGCACCCGGGGGGACACCGGGGAGCTGTTTTTT
CASTRGDTGELFF
>NA|16|TRBV6-5|TRBJ1-4|NA
TGTGCCAGCAGTTACGATTGGGGCCTTGTCGGTGAAAAGCTGTTTTTT
CASSYDWGLVGEKLFF
>NA|15|TRBV11-3|TRBJ2-1|TRBD2
TGTGCCAGCAGCCCGGGACTAGCGGAGGTTAATGAGCAGTTCTTC
CASSPGLAEVNEQFF
>few|14|TRBV14|TRBJ1-1|NA
TGTGCCAGCAGCGCCACCCCGGGAGGGGCTGAAGCTTTCTTT
CASSATPGGAEAFF
>once|14|TRBV28|TRBJ1-2|TRBD1
TGTGCCAGCAGTTTCGGGACAGGGCAACATGGCTACACCTTC
CASSFGTGQHGYTF
>few|13|TRBV27|TRBJ2-7|NA
TGTGCCAGCAGTTCCGACTTATCCTACGAGCAGTACTTC
CASSSDLSYEQYF
>once|12|TRBV6-6|TRBJ2-1|NA
TGTGCCAGCAGTTACGGGCCGGTGGAGCAGTTCTTC
CASSYGPVEQFF
>NA|14|TRBV6-6|TRBJ1-5|NA
TGTGCCAGCAGCCCTACCCGGGGGGATCAGCCCCAGCATTTT
CASSPTRGDQPQHF
>NA|13|TRBV19|TRBJ2-6|NA
TGTGCCAGTAGCCTCTCTGGGGCCAACGTCCTGACTTTC
CASSLSGANVLTF
>NA|12|TRBV5-4|TRBJ1-1|NA
TGTGCCAGCAGCTTGGGAGGGCCTGAAGCTTTCTTT
CASSLGGPEAFF
>NA|15|TRBV4-1|TRBJ2-7|NA
TGCGCCAGCAGCCAAGTCGGGTCCCCCCCCTACGAGCAGTACTTC
CASSQVGSPPYEQYF
>NA|15|TRBV5-4|TRBJ2-7|TRBD1
TGTGCCAGCAGCGCCCCGGGACAGGGGGCCTACGAGCAGTACTTC
CASSAPGQGAYEQYF
>NA|14|TRBV7-9|TRBJ1-1|TRBD1
TGTGCCAGCAGACCGAGACAGGGGGGAACTGAAGCTTTCTTT
CASRPRQGGTEAFF
>NA|16|TRBV10-2|TRBJ1-1|NA
TGCGCCAGCAGTGAGTCGGGACTCGCCATGAACACTGAAGCTTTCTTT
CASSESGLAMNTEAFF
>NA|17|TRBV9|TRBJ2-3|TRBD2
TGTGCCAGCAGCTCCCTGGTTAGCGGGGGGTTCACAGATACGCAGTATTTT
CASSSLVSGGFTDTQYF
>few|18|TRBV4-3|TRBJ2-3|NA
TGCGCCAGCAGCCTCACGAACCGATATAGCGGCCTCACAGATACGCAGTATTTT
CASSLTNRYSGLTDTQYF
>NA|15|TRBV27|TRBJ2-2|TRBD2
TGTGCCAGCAGGGAACTAGCGACCCGAACCGGGGAGCTGTTTTTT
CASRELATRTGELFF
>NA|18|TRBV5-6|TRBJ2-3|TRBD1
TGTGCCAGCAGCTTGGGACAAACAGGGGGCCGAAGTACAGATACGCAGTATTTT
CASSLGQTGGRSTDTQYF
>NA|18|TRBV18|TRBJ1-5|TRBD1
TGTGCCAGCTCACCGCAACAACAGGGGCCCTATAGCAATCAGCCCCAGCATTTT
CASSPQQQGPYSNQPQHF
>NA|13|TRBV19|TRBJ2-7|TRBD1
TGTGCCAGCCGAGACAGGGGAGTCTACGAGCAGTACTTC
CASRDRGVYEQYF
>NA|14|TRBV10-3|TRBJ1-1|TRBD1
TGTGCCATCAGCCAGGGGGCATCGAACACTGAAGCTTTCTTT
CAISQGASNTEAFF
>NA|14|TRBV27|TRBJ2-1|TRBD2
TGTGCCAGCAGTTGGCTAGCGGGAGGTAATGAGCAGTTCTTC
CASSWLAGGNEQFF
>NA|16|TRBV28|TRBJ2-7|NA
TGTGCCAGCAGTTCCCTATGGGGAACAGGGTCCTACGAGCAGTACTTC
CASSSLWGTGSYEQYF
>NA|16|TRBV19|TRBJ2-7|TRBD2
TGTGCCAGTAGTATAGTCGGGACTAGCGGCTCCTACGAGCAGTACTTC
CASSIVGTSGSYEQYF
>NA|13|TRBV7-6|TRBJ2-1|NA
TGTGCCAGCAGCTTATCGGGTAGGGGTGAGCAGTTCTTC
CASSLSGRGEQFF
>NA|15|TRBV18|TRBJ2-7|NA
TGTGCCAGCTCACCGAGGGAGCCCATCTTCTACGAGCAGTACTTC
CASSPREPIFYEQYF
>NA|13|TRBV29-1|TRBJ1-2|NA
TGCAGCGTTGTGTCGACAGCCTCCTATGGCTACACCTTC
CSVVSTASYGYTF
>few|14|TRBV28|TRBJ2-7|TRBD2
TGTGCCAGCAGCCGGGGGGACCGTAGATACGAGCAGTACTTC
CASSRGDRRYEQYF
>NA|14|TRBV5-5|TRBJ2-7|TRBD2
TGTGCCAGCAGCGGGGGACTAGCGGGATCCGAGCAGTACTTC
CASSGGLAGSEQYF
>NA|14|TRBV19|TRBJ2-5|TRBD2
TGTGCCAGTAGTCCTGACGGGAGGGAAGAGACCCAGTACTTC
CASSPDGREETQYF
>NA|17|TRBV4-3|TRBJ2-1|NA
TGCGCCAGCAGCCAAGATTCCTCAAGGAGCTCCTACAATGAGCAGTTCTTC
CASSQDSSRSSYNEQFF
>NA|10|TRBV10-2|TRBJ2-3|NA
TGCGCCAGTGGGCTCCCTACGCAGTATTTT
CASGLPTQYF
>NA|16|TRBV10-3|TRBJ1-1|NA
TGTGCCATTTACGACACAGGTGGTGGTGGGAACACTGAAGCTTTCTTT
CAIYDTGGGGNTEAFF
>NA|15|TRBV6-6|TRBJ2-7|TRBD2
TGTGCCAGCAGACTTACTAGCGGACCCTCCTACGAGCAGTACTTC
CASRLTSGPSYEQYF
>NA|14|TRBV7-9|TRBJ1-4|TRBD1
TGTGCCAGCAGCGACTGGGACAGGGGTGAAAAACTGTTTTTT
CASSDWDRGEKLFF
>NA|15|TRBV28|TRBJ1-2|TRBD1
TGTGCCAGCATTTCCGCGGGACAGGCGGGAGAGGGCTACACCTTC
CASISAGQAGEGYTF
>few|15|TRBV9|TRBJ2-7|NA
TGTGCCAGCAGCCCTTCAGGGGCGGGGGTTTACGAGCAGTACTTC
CASSPSGAGVYEQYF
>once|15|TRBV28|TRBJ1-3|NA
TGTGCCAGCAGTCCAGGCGGGGCAGGGAGAAACACCATATATTTT
CASSPGGAGRNTIYF
>NA|14|TRBV6-5|TRBJ1-1|NA
TGTGCCAGCAGTTTTGACAGGAAGGACACTGAAGCTTTCTTT
CASSFDRKDTEAFF
>NA|14|TRBV27|TRBJ2-1|TRBD2
TGTGCCAGCAGTTTGGCTAGCGGAGGGCATGAGCAGTTCTTC
CASSLASGGHEQFF
>few|15|TRBV5-5|TRBJ2-3|TRBD2
TGTGCCAGCAGCCCGCAGGAGCGGGAGGCAGATACGCAGTATTTT
CASSPQEREADTQYF
>NA|17|TRBV7-9|TRBJ2-1|TRBD2
TGTTCCAGCAGCTTAAGTCCCCGGCTAGCGGGAATGGATGAGCAGTTCTTC
CSSSLSPRLAGMDEQFF
>NA|13|TRBV7-9|TRBJ2-1|NA
TGTGCCAGCAGCTTAGATCCTCACAATGAGCAGTTCTTC
CASSLDPHNEQFF
>NA|13|TRBV6-1|TRBJ2-5|TRBD1
TGTGCCAGCCAGGGACAGGTAGCGGAGACCCAGTACTTC
CASQGQVAETQYF
>NA|13|TRBV5-4|TRBJ2-7|NA
TGTGCCAGCAGCTTGTGGGGGGACTACGAGCAGTACTTC
CASSLWGDYEQYF
>NA|17|TRBV28|TRBJ2-3|TRBD2
TGTGCCAGCAGTTTCCGGGGCGGGGGGCGCGGCACAGATACGCAGTATTTT
CASSFRGGGRGTDTQYF
>NA|16|TRBV11-2|TRBJ1-1|NA
TGTGCCAGCAGCTTAGGGAGGGCAGCCATGAACACTGAAGCTTTCTTT
CASSLGRAAMNTEAFF
>few|14|TRBV9|TRBJ2-5|NA
TGTGCCAGCAGCGTCCTTGCGTCCGGGGAGACCCAGTACTTC
CASSVLASGETQYF
>few|13|TRBV28|TRBJ2-7|TRBD1
TGTGCCAGCAGTTGGGACAGTGGTGGCGAGCAGTACTTC
CASSWDSGGEQYF
>NA|12|TRBV6-1|TRBJ2-7|NA
TGTGCCAGCAGCAGTGGAGCCTACGAGCAGTACTTC
CASSSGAYEQYF
>NA|14|TRBV30|TRBJ1-4|NA
TGTGCCTGGGCCCCTCAGGCTACTAATGAAAAACTGTTTTTT
CAWAPQATNEKLFF
>NA|15|TRBV6-6|TRBJ2-1|TRBD2
TGTGCCAGCAGTTACTCAACCGGGAGGGCGAATGAGCAGTTCTTC
CASSYSTGRANEQFF
>NA|16|TRBV5-8|TRBJ2-1|NA
TGTGCCAGCAGCTCATCAGTGCGGAAGGATAGCAATGAGCAGTTCTTC
CASSSSVRKDSNEQFF
>few|19|TRBV15|TRBJ2-1|TRBD2
TGTGCCACCAGCTATCCCGGGACTAGCGGGCTAGGCTCCTACAATGAGCAGTTCTTC
CATSYPGTSGLGSYNEQFF
>few|18|TRBV7-9|TRBJ2-1|TRBD2
TGTTCCAGCAGCTTTCGAGTCCCACTAGCGGGAGGGCCAGGTGAGCAGTTCTTC
CSSSFRVPLAGGPGEQFF
>NA|16|TRBV7-2|TRBJ2-7|NA
TGTGCCAGCAGCTTAGCGCTGGCGGATAGGGGGTACGAGCAGTACTTC
CASSLALADRGYEQYF
>once|15|TRBV2|TRBJ2-3|TRBD1
TGTGCCAGCACCGAATGGACAGGGACCACAGATACGCAGTATTTT
CASTEWTGTTDTQYF
>NA|14|TRBV23-1|TRBJ2-7|NA
TGCGCCAGCCCCGCGCAGGGGGGAATGGACGAGCAGTACTTC
CASPAQGGMDEQYF
>NA|11|TRBV20-1|TRBJ2-5|TRBD1
TGCAGTGTCTCGGACAGGGAGACCCAGTACTTC
CSVSDRETQYF
>NA|19|TRBV5-4|TRBJ2-1|TRBD2
TGTGCCAGCAGCTTGCCAGGGGTCACCGGGACTAGTACTCGGGATGAGCAGTTCTTC
CASSLPGVTGTSTRDEQFF